The subject of this entry is one T cell receptor beta chain. Its antigen is unidentified. The sample originates from a study of chemoradiotherapy in HPV16-positive cancers. Overall study: Functional T-cell assays on two HPV16-positive patients' cells defined candidate HPV-specific clones and common TCR motifs. General study findings and limits: During treatment, candidate HPV-specific clones and E7-related motifs expanded in tumor.

Germline V gene data show CDR1 as MDHEN and CDR2 as SYDVKM. The CDR3 extends over 14 amino acids. V was clipped by 8 bases and J by 9 bases, with 20 bases between them. Samples were taken several times over chemoradiotherapy. This table comes from immunoSEQ multiplex PCR, and its TCRdb copy is limited to in-frame clones, with some not included. The sample includes around 8,700 clones, under 80% of them seen just once. Sample collection occurred from a patient who underwent chemoradiotherapy. The gene calls are TRBV28 and TRBJ2-1; D not resolved. The receptor's source is a human donor with HPV-associated anogenital cancer. The CDR3 here is CASGPLRVKAEQFF. The CDR3 nucleotides are TGTGCCAGCGGGCCTCTCCGGGTCAAAGCTGAGCAGTTCTTC.